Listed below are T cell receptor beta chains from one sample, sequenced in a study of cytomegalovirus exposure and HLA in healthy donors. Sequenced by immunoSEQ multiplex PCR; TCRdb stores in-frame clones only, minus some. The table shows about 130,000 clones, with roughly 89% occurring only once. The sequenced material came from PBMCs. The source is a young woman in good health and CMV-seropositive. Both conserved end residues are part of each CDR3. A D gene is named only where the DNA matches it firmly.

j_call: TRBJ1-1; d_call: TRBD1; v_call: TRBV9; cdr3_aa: CASSPQGTGGSTEAFF; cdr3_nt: TGTGCCAGCAGCCCCCAGGGGACAGGGGGGAGCACTGAAGCTTTCTTT
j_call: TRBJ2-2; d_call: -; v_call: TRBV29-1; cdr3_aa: CSVALDTGELFF; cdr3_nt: TGCAGCGTTGCACTAGACACCGGGGAGCTGTTTTTT
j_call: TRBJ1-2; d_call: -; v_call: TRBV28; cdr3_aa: CAAQSPSNYGYTF; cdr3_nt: TGTGCCGCTCAGTCACCTTCTAACTATGGCTACACCTTC
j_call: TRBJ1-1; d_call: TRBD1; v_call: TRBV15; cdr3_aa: CATSDRDRLNTEAFF; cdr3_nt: TGTGCCACCAGCGATCGGGACAGATTGAACACTGAAGCTTTCTTT
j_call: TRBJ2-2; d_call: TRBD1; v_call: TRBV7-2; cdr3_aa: CASSLARTGKVGELFF; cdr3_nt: TGTGCCAGCAGCTTAGCGAGGACAGGGAAGGTCGGGGAGCTGTTTTTT
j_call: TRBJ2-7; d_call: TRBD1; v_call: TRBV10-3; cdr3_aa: CAISWDRGEQYF; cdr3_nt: TGTGCCATCAGCTGGGACAGGGGCGAGCAGTACTTC
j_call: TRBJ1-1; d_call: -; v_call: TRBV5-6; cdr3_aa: CASSPRQGMSPANTEAFF; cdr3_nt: TGTGCCAGCAGCCCGCGTCAGGGGATGTCACCAGCGAACACTGAAGCTTTCTTT
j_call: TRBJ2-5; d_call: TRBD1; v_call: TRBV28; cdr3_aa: CASSFYGTGQETQYF; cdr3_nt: TGTGCCAGCAGTTTTTACGGGACAGGACAAGAGACCCAGTACTTC
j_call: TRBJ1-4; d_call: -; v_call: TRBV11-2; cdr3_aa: CASSQGFGGGSEKLFF; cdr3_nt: TGTGCCAGCAGCCAGGGATTCGGGGGAGGGAGTGAAAAACTGTTTTTT
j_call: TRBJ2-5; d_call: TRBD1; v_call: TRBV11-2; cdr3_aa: CASSLRRRDRGRETQYF; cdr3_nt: TGTGCCAGCAGCTTACGCCGCCGGGACAGGGGTCGGGAGACCCAGTACTTC
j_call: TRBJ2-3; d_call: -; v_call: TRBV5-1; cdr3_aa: CASSLLTDNTDTQYF; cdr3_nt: TGCGCCAGCAGCCTGTTGACTGATAACACAGATACGCAGTATTTT